What follows are 18 T cell receptor beta chains derived from one specimen sequenced in a study of T cell responses to AZD1222 COVID-19 vaccine. The assay was immunoSEQ multiplex PCR, and TCRdb's table has in-frame clones only and misses some. The sample includes under 170,000 clones, 94% of them seen just once. The specimen was peripheral blood, collected on day 0 of AZD1222 vaccination. The receptors derive from an adult in good health.

The chain employs TRBV11-2 and TRBJ2-1, with D possibly being TRBD2 (5 bases). The germline gives CDR1 SGHAT, CDR2 FQNNGV. The CDR3 contains 13 residues. V gave up 5 bases and J gave up 4 bases, with 9 bases separating them. The CDR3 DNA reads as TGTGCCAGCAGCGTCGGACTGTACAATGAGCAGTTCTTC. Amino acid sequence: CASSVGLYNEQFF.

For the CDR3, the DNA is TGTGCCAGCAGTCCAGTGGGACTAGCGGATCAAGATACGCAGTATTTT. Translating it yields CASSPVGLADQDTQYF. The chain has TRBV28 and TRBJ2-3; 11 bases match TRBD2. V lost 5 bases to trimming and J lost 5 bases; unmatched junction nucleotides: 9. The CDR3 runs 16 residues. Germline assignment: CDR1 MDHEN and CDR2 SYDVKM.

J is TRBJ2-3 and V is TRBV4-1; D tentatively reads TRBD1 or TRBD2 (5 bases each). V shed 4 bases and J shed 5 bases, with 19 bases lying between them. The CDR3 is made up of 16 amino acids. CDR1 and CDR2 (germline): MGHRA, YSYEKL. The CDR3 loop reads CASSPIGRGRVDTQYF. DNA for the CDR3: TGCGCCAGCAGCCCGATCGGCCGGGGCAGGGTAGATACGCAGTATTTT.

This chain connects TRBV4-2 to TRBJ1-4; D perhaps matches TRBD1 (6 bases). V lost 0 bases to trimming and J lost 8 bases, with 10 bases between them. The CDR3 totals 14 residues. The germline gives CDR1 LGHNA, CDR2 YNFKEQ. CDR3 region: CASSQEGGAEKLFF. The CDR3 nucleotides read TGTGCCAGCAGCCAAGAAGGGGGGGCGGAAAAACTGTTTTTT.

The rearrangement links TRBV20-1 to TRBJ2-7, with D unclear. This CDR3 spans 10 amino acids. Trimming took 5 bases from V and 3 from J, leaving 5 bases between them. Germline-derived CDR1 and CDR2 are DFQATT and SNEGSKA (reference sequence). CDR3 residues: CSAPGYEQYV. CDR3 coding DNA: TGCAGTGCTCCCGGCTACGAGCAGTACGTC.

The J gene is TRBJ1-1, the V gene TRBV19, with unresolved D. The V and J ends lost 8 bases and 3 bases respectively, with 10 bases between them. Germline V CDR1 and CDR2: LNHDA, SQIVND (reference sequence). This CDR3 is 12 amino acids long. The CDR3 bases are TGTGCCAGTTACCAGCCCTACACTGAAGCTTTCTTT. This encodes CASYQPYTEAFF.

The chain recombines TRBV6-5 with TRBJ2-7; 7 bases map to TRBD1. V lost 7 bases and J lost 5; bases outside the gene matches: 14. CDR3 size: 15 residues. CDR1 and CDR2 from the germline V gene are MNHEY and SVGAGI. The CDR3 reads CASIAKGTVRDEQYV. The CDR3 DNA reads TGTGCCAGCATCGCAAAAGGGACAGTCCGTGACGAGCAGTACGTC.

V usage is TRBV24-1 and J usage is TRBJ1-2, with 7 bases matching TRBD1. CDR3 length: 16 amino acids. Germline CDR1 and CDR2: KGHDR and SFDVKD. Losses at the gene ends were 2 bases for V and 2 bases for J; bases not matched to a gene: 7. The CDR3 is CATSDSHRQGNYGYTF. The DNA for the CDR3 is TGTGCCACCAGTGATTCCCATCGACAGGGCAACTATGGCTACACCTTC.

This chain joins TRBV6-5 and TRBJ1-4; possible D gene TRBD1, 5 bases. CDR1 MNHEY and CDR2 SVGAGI come from the germline V gene. The length of the CDR3 is 14 residues. Trimming pared 7 bases from V and 6 bases from J, leaving 15 bases between. CDR3: CASTPGGGDEKLFF. The CDR3 bases are TGTGCCAGCACCCCCGGGGGTGGGGATGAAAAACTGTTTTTT.

V and J are TRBV5-1 and TRBJ2-7; D gene uncertain. Per the germline V gene, CDR1 is SGHRS and CDR2 is YFSETQ. V gave up 1 base and J gave up 6 bases, with 8 bases separating them. The CDR3 is 12 amino acids. The CDR3 sequence: CASSLPDSEQYV. DNA of the CDR3: TGCGCCAGCAGCTTGCCGGATAGCGAGCAGTACGTC.

The sample holds one count of this clone. J is TRBJ1-1 and V is TRBV6-6, with D maybe TRBD1 (6 bases). Germline assignment: CDR1 MNHNY and CDR2 SVGAGI (reference sequence). This CDR3 is built from 15 residues. Trimming pared 0 bases from V and 6 bases from J, leaving 14 bases between. DNA of the CDR3: TGTGCCAGCAGTTACTCGATTAGGGGGGCGCCTGAAGCTTTCTTT. Translation: CASSYSIRGAPEAFF.

The rearrangement joins TRBV28 to TRBJ1-2, with 8 positions matching TRBD1. V shed 3 bases, J shed 8 bases, and the junction held 8 bases outside the gene matches. The germline V gene encodes CDR1 MDHEN and CDR2 SYDVKM. The CDR3 is 14 residues long. The DNA for the CDR3 is TGTGCCAGCAGTTTGGCCGACAGGGGCGGAGGCTACACCTTC. Its protein is CASSLADRGGGYTF.

The chain couples TRBV7-2 to TRBJ1-2, with TRBD1 matching 9 bases. The germline V gene has CDR1 SGHTA and CDR2 FQGNSA. V was pared by 3 bases and J by 6 bases, with 8 bases of the junction left unmatched. The CDR3 loop spans 15 amino acids. The CDR3 DNA reads TGTGCCAGCAGCTTCCTGATCGACAGGGGGGATGGCTACACCTTC. It codes for CASSFLIDRGDGYTF.

The table lists this clone with a count of one. The chain links TRBV30 to TRBJ1-5; D is perhaps TRBD1 (5 bases). The germline V and J ends were trimmed by 2 bases and 2 bases, with 16 bases remaining between them. This CDR3 contains 16 residues. CDR1 and CDR2 (germline): GTSNPN, SVGIG (reference sequence). CDR3 nucleotides: TGTGCCTGGAGTCCTACCCCAGGGTCGGGCAATCAGCCCCAGCATTTT. Its translation is CAWSPTPGSGNQPQHF.

The chain carries TRBV25-1 and TRBJ1-5; D is uncertain. Germline CDR1 is MGHDK and CDR2 is SYGVNS. V was pared by 3 bases and J by 7 bases, with 10 bases between. The CDR3 runs to 13 residues. CDR3 region: CASSDPEGQPQHF. In DNA form, the CDR3 reads TGTGCCAGCAGTGATCCCGAAGGGCAGCCCCAGCATTTT.

The chain carries TRBV19 and TRBJ1-5, with D perhaps TRBD1 (5 bases). Per the germline V gene, CDR1 is LNHDA and CDR2 is SQIVND (reference sequence). This CDR3 has 15 residues. V was pared by 3 bases and J by 3 bases, with 12 bases between. The CDR3, as DNA: TGTGCCAGTAGTATCTGGAGGGGACCCAATCAGCCCCAGCATTTT. It is translated as CASSIWRGPNQPQHF.

The chain is built from TRBV6-5 and TRBJ1-1; possibly TRBD1 for D (5 bases). Looked up from germline, CDR1 is MNHEY and CDR2 is SVGAGI. The CDR3 covers 16 residues. V was shortened by 2 bases and J by 1 base, with 14 bases between the two germline ends. CDR3 DNA sequence: TGTGCCAGCAGTTACGGTGTGGGGGGAGCGAACACTGAAGCTTTCTTT. Encoded protein: CASSYGVGGANTEAFF.

The chain employs TRBV7-9 and TRBJ1-1; D remains ambiguous. Looked up from germline, CDR1 is SEHNR and CDR2 is FQNEAQ (reference sequence). V shed 4 bases and J shed 0 bases, with 18 bases lying between them. This CDR3 contains 17 residues. The CDR3 DNA follows: TGTGCCAGCAGCTCGGCGGTCCATAATCCCATGAACACTGAAGCTTTCTTT. It translates to CASSSAVHNPMNTEAFF.